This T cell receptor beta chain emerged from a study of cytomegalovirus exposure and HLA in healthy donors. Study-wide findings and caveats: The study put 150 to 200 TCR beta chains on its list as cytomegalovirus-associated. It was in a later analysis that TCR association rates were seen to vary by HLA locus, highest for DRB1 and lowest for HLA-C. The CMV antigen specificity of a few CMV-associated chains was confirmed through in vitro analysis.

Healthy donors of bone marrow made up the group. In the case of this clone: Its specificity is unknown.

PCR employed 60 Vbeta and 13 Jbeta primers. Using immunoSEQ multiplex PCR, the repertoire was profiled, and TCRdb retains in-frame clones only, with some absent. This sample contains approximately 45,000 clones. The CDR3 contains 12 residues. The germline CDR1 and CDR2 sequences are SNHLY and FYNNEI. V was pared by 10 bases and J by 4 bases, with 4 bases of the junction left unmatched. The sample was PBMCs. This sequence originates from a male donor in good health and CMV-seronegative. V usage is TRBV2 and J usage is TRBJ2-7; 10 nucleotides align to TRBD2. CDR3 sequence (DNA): TGTGCCACCAGCGGGGGGGTTTACGAGCAGTACTTC. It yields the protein CATSGGVYEQYF. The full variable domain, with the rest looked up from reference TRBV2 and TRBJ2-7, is EPEVTQTPSHQVTQMGQEVILRCVPISNHLYFYWYRQILGQKVEFLVSFYNNEISEKSEIFDDQFSVERPDGSNFTLKIRSTKLEDSAMYFCATSGGVYEQYFGPGTRLTVT.